The 5 T cell receptor beta chains given below trace back to one sample, sequenced in a study of control samples from healthy donors and cancer patients. The assay was immunoSEQ multiplex PCR, and TCRdb's table has in-frame clones only and misses some. The sample consists of some 140,000 clones, roughly 90% of them appearing once. The sample consisted of blood. The receptors originated from a man aged 25-45 years in good health.

The CDR3 spells CASSSLGLGQETQYF. DNA for the CDR3: TGTGCCAGCAGTAGCCTCGGACTGGGCCAAGAGACCCAGTACTTC. The chain recombines TRBV7-9 with TRBJ2-5; D might be TRBD2 (5 bases). V shed 6 bases and J shed 1 base, with 15 bases lying between them. CDR1 and CDR2 (germline): SEHNR, FQNEAQ (reference sequence). The CDR3 length is 15 residues.

This clone has only one observation. The chain carries TRBV11-2 and TRBJ2-7; possibly TRBD2 for D (7 bases). V was cut by 1 base and J by 2 bases, with 15 bases left in between. The germline V gene encodes CDR1 SGHAT and CDR2 FQNNGV. This CDR3 region has 16 residues. CDR3 residues: CASSLVSGGVAYEQYF. The CDR3 coding sequence is TGTGCCAGCAGCTTAGTATCGGGGGGCGTCGCCTACGAGCAGTACTTC.

This rearrangement joins TRBV5-5 to TRBJ1-1; TRBD1 matches at 7 bases. Germline loops: CDR1 SGHKS, CDR2 YYEKEE (reference sequence). This CDR3 is 15 amino acids long. J lost 8 bases, V lost 4 bases, and 14 bases had no gene match. The CDR3 sequence is CASSPRQGENREAFF. In DNA form, the CDR3 reads TGTGCCAGCAGCCCGCGACAGGGTGAAAATAGAGAAGCTTTCTTT.

The V and J genes are TRBV7-9 and TRBJ1-1; TRBD1 is a possible D gene (5 bases). This CDR3 contains 16 residues. With 5 bases removed from V and 4 bases from J, the gap between germline ends came to 20 bases. Germline CDR1 SEHNR, CDR2 FQNEAQ (reference sequence). The CDR3 region is CASSPRGGGRITEAFF. In DNA, the CDR3 is TGTGCCAGCAGCCCCCGTGGGGGGGGAAGAATCACTGAAGCTTTCTTT.

The gene calls are TRBV6-5 and TRBJ1-1; unclear D gene. V was shortened by 6 bases and J by 2 bases, with 13 bases between the two germline ends. Germline CDR1 reads MNHEY; CDR2 reads SVGAGI. The CDR3 length is 14 residues. The CDR3 region has the DNA TGTGCCAGCAGCCCAGCCTTATTAAACACTGAAGCTTTCTTT. Its protein product is CASSPALLNTEAFF.